These 2 T cell receptor beta chains came from one sample sequenced in a study of blood T cells in healthy people across ages. Combining a sample-barcoded 5' primer with a J-beta primer mix, a second PCR ran for roughly 7 to 11 cycles. TCRdb redid the calling of the 5' RACE reads with MiXCR, one entry per CDR3 protein. The top ten hold approximately 20% of the sample, which has just over 1 million distinct CDR3 sequences, 40% to 45% seen once. The sample comprised blood. All receptors derive from a woman aged 60 to 75 in good health.

The chain has TRBV7-8 and TRBJ1-2, with D possibly TRBD1 on 6 matching bases. The CDR3 totals 16 residues. CDR1 is SGHVS, CDR2 FQNEAQ, per germline. Trimming pared 1 base from V and 4 bases from J, leaving 16 bases between. The CDR3 loop reads CASSLGVGANSYGYTF. The CDR3 region has the DNA TGTGCCAGCAGCTTAGGGGTGGGGGCGAACAGCTATGGCTACACCTTC.

This clonotype was detected only a few times. The chain has TRBV7-8 and TRBJ2-1, with 10 bases lining up with TRBD2. This CDR3 spans 20 amino acids. Germline trimming cut 6 bases from V and 0 bases from J; bases unmatched to any gene: 17. From germline, CDR1 is SGHVS and CDR2 FQNEAQ. Written as DNA, the CDR3 is TGTGCCAGCAGGAAAAAGATAGGACTAGCGGACGTGTCCTCCTACAATGAGCAGTTCTTC. It yields the protein CASRKKIGLADVSSYNEQFF. The variable domain in full, completed from reference TRBV7-8 and TRBJ2-1, reads GAGVSQSPRYKVAKRGQDVALRCDPISGHVSLFWYQQALGQGPEFLTYFQNEAQLDKSGLPSDRFFAERPEGSVSTLKIQRTQQEDSAVYLCASRKKIGLADVSSYNEQFFGPGTRLTVL.